This TCR beta chain emerged from a study of radiation and T cells in renal cell carcinoma. Study findings and constraints: In blood, top tumor clones expanded by 2 weeks, shrinking by 4.

Data came from immunoSEQ multiplex PCR; TCRdb stores just in-frame clones and leaves some out. This sample has 130,000 to 150,000 clones, with more than 70% found just once. The V end lost 2 bases, the J end lost 5 bases, and 9 bases lay between the germline ends. Germline CDR1 reads KGHSH; CDR2 reads LQKENI. The CDR3 runs 13 residues. Time point reported: baseline pretreatment blood. Treatment denoted: 15 Gy SBRT to primary tumor, nephrectomy 4 weeks later. Radiation-treated patients gave blood at baseline, week 2 and week 4. Notes on this clone: Its antigen remains unknown.

This TCR came from a woman between 50 and 59 years old with renal cell carcinoma. The chain joins TRBV18 to TRBJ1-1; D may be TRBD1 (5 bases). Sequencing used blood, obtained from a patient whose treatment included radiotherapy and nephrectomy. CDR3 loop: CASSPGGWTEAFF. DNA of the CDR3: TGTGCCAGCTCACCAGGGGGGTGGACTGAAGCTTTCTTT.